Described below is a single TCR beta chain sequence and its context. Its specificity is unknown. Free of atypia, the adjacent lung was collected at least 2 cm away from the tumor margin. In germline, CDR1 is GTSNPN, CDR2 SVGIG (reference sequence). Losses at the gene ends were 3 bases for V and 4 bases for J; bases not matched to a gene: 3. This CDR3 spans 14 amino acids. This sample is part of a study of T cells in localized non-small cell lung cancer. TCRdb's copy holds only in-frame clones and misses some; the assay was immunoSEQ multiplex PCR. The sample gives about 1,500 clones, roughly 26% of which show up once; 20% to 25% is in the top ten. The study, taken as a whole, reports: For the top 100 tumor clones, a median approximately 59 also appeared in adjacent lung. Uninvolved adjacent lung had more T cell clonality than any other tissue, topping tumor. Multi-region tumor sequencing was not done, so intratumor heterogeneity could not be excluded.

This sequence joins TRBV30 and TRBJ2-2; 9 positions agree with TRBD1. This sequence was found in a male donor older than 55 with stage I lung adenocarcinoma. The specimen comprised normal lung tissue next to the tumor, sampled before any cancer treatment. In DNA, the CDR3 is TGTGCCTGGAGGGACAGGGGATCCACCGGGGAGCTGTTTTTT. It encodes CAWRDRGSTGELFF.